This entry lists 5 T cell receptor beta chains sequenced from one sample in a study of blood T cell repertoires in COVID-19. Here immunoSEQ multiplex PCR was the method, and the copy in TCRdb shows in-frame clones only, minus some. The repertoire includes under 40,000 clones, roughly 90% of them detected once, and roughly 32% sits in the top ten. The sample taken for sequencing was peripheral blood. Source of these receptors: a man aged 65 to 85 with active COVID-19.

The rearrangement joins TRBV7-3 to TRBJ2-1; TRBD2 matches 8 bases. The CDR3 is 16 amino acids. Germline CDR1 and CDR2: SGHTA and FQGTGA. With 2 bases clipped from V and 0 bases from J, the junction kept 3 bases outside the gene matches. The CDR3 here is CASSLGSGSSYNEQFF. CDR3 bases: TGTGCCAGCAGCTTAGGGAGCGGGAGCTCCTACAATGAGCAGTTCTTC.

This rearrangement joins TRBV10-2 to TRBJ2-3; the match to TRBD2 covers 8 bases. This CDR3 has 15 residues. Germline CDR1 and CDR2: WSHSY and SAAADI. Losses at the gene ends were 6 bases for V and 2 bases for J; bases not matched to a gene: 7. In DNA form, the CDR3 reads TGCGCCAGCAGGGTGGGGCGGGGGGCCACAGATACGCAGTATTTT. It codes for CASRVGRGATDTQYF.

The chain joins TRBV9 to TRBJ2-2; possible D gene TRBD2, 6 bases. Between the trimmed V and J ends, which lost 2 bases and 3 bases, there was a span of 11 bases. There are 15 residues in the CDR3. In germline, CDR1 is SGDLS, CDR2 YYNGEE. CDR3 sequence reads: CASSVGSGYTGELFF. The CDR3 DNA reads as TGTGCCAGCAGCGTCGGTAGCGGATACACCGGGGAGCTGTTTTTT.

The V and J genes are TRBV19 and TRBJ1-1; weak D call: TRBD1 (6 bases). Germline CDR1 reads LNHDA; CDR2 reads SQIVND (reference sequence). V lost 6 bases and J lost 6, with 20 bases in between. The CDR3 is 15 residues long. The CDR3 DNA sequence: TGTGCCAGTAGCACCTACCTAGGGGGAGGGGCTGAAGCTTTCTTT. Translating it yields CASSTYLGGGAEAFF.

The chain links TRBV3-1 (or the pseudogene TRBV3-2) to TRBJ2-1; D is uncertain. The CDR3 consists of 12 residues. V was clipped by 4 bases and J by 4 bases, with 5 bases between them. CDR1 is LGHDT, CDR2 YNNKEL, per germline (reference sequence). The CDR3 loop is CASSPAYNEQFF. The CDR3 region has the DNA TGTGCCAGCAGCCCCGCGTACAATGAGCAGTTCTTC.